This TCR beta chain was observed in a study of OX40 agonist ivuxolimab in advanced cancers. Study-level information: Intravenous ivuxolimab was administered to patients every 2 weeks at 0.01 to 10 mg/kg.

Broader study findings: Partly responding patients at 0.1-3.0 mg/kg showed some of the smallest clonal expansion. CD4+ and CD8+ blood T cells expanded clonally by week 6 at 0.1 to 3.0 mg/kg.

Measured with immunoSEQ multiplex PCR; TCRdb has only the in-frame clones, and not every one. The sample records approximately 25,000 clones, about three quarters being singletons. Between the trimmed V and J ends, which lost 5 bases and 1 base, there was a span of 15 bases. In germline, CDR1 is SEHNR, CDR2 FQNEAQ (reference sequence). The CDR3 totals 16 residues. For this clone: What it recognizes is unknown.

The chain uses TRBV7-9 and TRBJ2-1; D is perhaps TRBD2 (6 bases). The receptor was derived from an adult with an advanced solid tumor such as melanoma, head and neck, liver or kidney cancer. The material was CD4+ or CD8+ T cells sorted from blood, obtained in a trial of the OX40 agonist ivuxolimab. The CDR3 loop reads CASSPRVGGSYNEQFF. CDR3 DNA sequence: TGTGCCAGCAGCCCTAGGGTGGGGGGTTCCTACAATGAGCAGTTCTTC.